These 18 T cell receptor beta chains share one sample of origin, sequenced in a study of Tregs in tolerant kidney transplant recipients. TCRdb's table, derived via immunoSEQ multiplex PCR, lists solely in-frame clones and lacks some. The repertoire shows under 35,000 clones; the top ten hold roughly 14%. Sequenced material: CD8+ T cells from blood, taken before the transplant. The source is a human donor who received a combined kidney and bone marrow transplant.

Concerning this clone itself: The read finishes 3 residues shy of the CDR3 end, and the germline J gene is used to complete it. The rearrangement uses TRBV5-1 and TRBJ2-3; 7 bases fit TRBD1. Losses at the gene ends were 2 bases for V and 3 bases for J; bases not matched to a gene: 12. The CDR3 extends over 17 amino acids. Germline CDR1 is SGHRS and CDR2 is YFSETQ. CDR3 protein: CASSLPEGARKTDTQYF. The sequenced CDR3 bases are TGCGCCAGCAGCTTACCTGAGGGGGCGCGTAAAACAGATACG.

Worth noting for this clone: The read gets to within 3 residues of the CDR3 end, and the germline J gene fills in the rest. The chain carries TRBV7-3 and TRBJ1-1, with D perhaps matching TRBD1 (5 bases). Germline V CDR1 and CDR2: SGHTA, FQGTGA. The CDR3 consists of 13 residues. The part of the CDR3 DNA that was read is TGTGCCAGCAGCGAGATGACAGATTCGGAA. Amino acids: CASSEMTDSE. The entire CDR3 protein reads CASSEMTDSEAFF.

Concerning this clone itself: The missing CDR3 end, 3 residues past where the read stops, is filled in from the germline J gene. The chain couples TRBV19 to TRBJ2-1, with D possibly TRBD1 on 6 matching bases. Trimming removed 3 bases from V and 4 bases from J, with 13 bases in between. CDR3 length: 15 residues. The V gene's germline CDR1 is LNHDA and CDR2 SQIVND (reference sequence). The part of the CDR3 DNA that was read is TGTGCCAGTAGTATTGGCGAAGGGGGATACAATGAG. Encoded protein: CASSIGEGGYNE. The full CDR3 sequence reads CASSIGEGGYNEQFF. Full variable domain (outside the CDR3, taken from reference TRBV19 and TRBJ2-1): DGGITQSPKYLFRKEGQNVTLSCEQNLNHDAMYWYRQDPGQGLRLIYYSQIVNDFQKGDIAEGYSVSREKKESFPLTVTSAQKNPTAFYLCASSIGEGGYNEQFFGPGTRLTVL.

The sequenced part of the CDR3 DNA is TGCAGCGTTGCGGGGCTGGCGGGGAATGAG. The encoded protein is CSVAGLAGNE. The CDR3 as a whole reads CSVAGLAGNEQFF. The rearrangement uses TRBV29-1 and TRBJ2-1; D is possibly TRBD2 (6 bases). The read finishes 3 residues shy of the CDR3 end, and the germline J gene is used to complete it. V was trimmed by 4 bases and J by 7 bases, leaving 14 bases between them. From germline, CDR1 is SQVTM and CDR2 ANQGSEA. The length of the CDR3 is 13 residues.

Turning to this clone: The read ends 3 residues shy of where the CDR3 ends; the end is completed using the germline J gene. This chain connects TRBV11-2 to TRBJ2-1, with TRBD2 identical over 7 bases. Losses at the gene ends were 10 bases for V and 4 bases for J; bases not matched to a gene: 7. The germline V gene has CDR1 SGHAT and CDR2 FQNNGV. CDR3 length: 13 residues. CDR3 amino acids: CATSGLPYNEQFF. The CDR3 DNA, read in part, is TGTGCCACTTCGGGACTACCTTACAATGAG. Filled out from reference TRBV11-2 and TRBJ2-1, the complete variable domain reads EAGVAQSPRYKIIEKRQSVAFWCNPISGHATLYWYQQILGQGPKLLIQFQNNGVVDDSQLPKDRFSAERLKGVDSTLKIQPAKLEDSAVYLCATSGLPYNEQFFGPGTRLTVL.

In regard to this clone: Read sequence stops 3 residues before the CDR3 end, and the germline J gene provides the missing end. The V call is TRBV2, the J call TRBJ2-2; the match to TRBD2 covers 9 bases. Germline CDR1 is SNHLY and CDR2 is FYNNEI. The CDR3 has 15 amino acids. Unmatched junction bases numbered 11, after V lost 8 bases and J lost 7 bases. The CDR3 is CASRYSGSKDGELFF. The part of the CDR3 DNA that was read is TGTGCCAGCCGGTATAGCGGGAGTAAGGACGGGGAG.

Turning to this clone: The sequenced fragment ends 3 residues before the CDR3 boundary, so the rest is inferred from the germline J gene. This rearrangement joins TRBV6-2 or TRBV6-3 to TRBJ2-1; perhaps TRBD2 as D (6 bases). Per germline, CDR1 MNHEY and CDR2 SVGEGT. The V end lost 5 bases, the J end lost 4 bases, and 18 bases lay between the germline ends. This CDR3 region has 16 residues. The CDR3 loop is CASSPDGGAVYNEQFF. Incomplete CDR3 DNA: TGTGCCAGCAGTCCCGACGGGGGAGCGGTATACAATGAG.

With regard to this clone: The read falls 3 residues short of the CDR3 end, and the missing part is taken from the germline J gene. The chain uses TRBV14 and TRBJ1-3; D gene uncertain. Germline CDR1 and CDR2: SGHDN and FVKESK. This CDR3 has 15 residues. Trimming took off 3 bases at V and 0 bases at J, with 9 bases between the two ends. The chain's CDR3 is CASSQVGFSGNTIYF. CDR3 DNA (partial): TGTGCCAGCAGCCAGGTCGGTTTCTCTGGAAACACC.

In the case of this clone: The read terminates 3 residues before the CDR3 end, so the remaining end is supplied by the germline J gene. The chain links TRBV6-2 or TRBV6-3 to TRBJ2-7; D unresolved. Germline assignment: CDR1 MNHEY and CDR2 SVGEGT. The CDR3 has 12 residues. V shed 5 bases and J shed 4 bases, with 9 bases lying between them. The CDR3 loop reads CASSAVRYEQYF. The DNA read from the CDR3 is TGTGCCAGCAGTGCCGTGAGGTACGAG.

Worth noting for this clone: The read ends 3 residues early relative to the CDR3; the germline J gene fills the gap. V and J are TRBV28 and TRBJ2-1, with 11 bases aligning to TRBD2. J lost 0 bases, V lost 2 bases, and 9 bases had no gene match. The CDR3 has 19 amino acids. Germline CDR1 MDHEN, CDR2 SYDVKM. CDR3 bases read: TGTGCCAGCAGTTTAGTGACTAGCGGGACTGTTAGCTCCTACAATGAG. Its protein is CASSLVTSGTVSSYNE. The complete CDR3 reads CASSLVTSGTVSSYNEQFF. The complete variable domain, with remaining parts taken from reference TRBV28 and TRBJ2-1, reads DVKVTQSSRYLVKRTGEKVFLECVQDMDHENMFWYRQDPGLGLRLIYFSYDVKMKEKGDIPEGYSVSREKKERFSLILESASTNQTSMYLCASSLVTSGTVSSYNEQFFGPGTRLTVL.

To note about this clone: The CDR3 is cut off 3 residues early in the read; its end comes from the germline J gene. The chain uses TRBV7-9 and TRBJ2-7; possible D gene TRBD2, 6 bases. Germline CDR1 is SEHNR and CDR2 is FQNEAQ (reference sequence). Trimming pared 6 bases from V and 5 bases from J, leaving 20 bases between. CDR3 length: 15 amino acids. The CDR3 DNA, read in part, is TGTGCCAGCAGACCGACTAGGGATTGGATCAACGAG. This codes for CASRPTRDWINE. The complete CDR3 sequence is CASRPTRDWINEQYF.

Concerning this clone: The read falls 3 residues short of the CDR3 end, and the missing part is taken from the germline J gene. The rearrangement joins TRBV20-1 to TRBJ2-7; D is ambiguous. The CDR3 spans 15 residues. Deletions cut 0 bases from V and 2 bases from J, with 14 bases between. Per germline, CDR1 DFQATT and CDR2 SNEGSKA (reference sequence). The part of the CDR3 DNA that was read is TGCAGTGCTAGAGATTGGCGGAGAACCACCTACGAG. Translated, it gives CSARDWRRTTYE. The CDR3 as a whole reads CSARDWRRTTYEQYF.

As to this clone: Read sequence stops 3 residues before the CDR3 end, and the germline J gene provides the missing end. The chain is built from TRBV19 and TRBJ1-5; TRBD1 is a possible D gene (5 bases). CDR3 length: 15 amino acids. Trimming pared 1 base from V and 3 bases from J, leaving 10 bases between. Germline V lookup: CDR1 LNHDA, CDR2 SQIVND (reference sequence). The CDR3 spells CASSIVEQANQPQHF. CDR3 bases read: TGTGCCAGTAGTATAGTCGAACAGGCCAATCAGCCC.

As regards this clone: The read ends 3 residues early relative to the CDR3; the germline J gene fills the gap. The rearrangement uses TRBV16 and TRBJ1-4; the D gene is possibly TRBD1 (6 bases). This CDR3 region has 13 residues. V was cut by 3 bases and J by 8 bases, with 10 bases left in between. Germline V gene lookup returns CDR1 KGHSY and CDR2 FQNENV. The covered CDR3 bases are TGTGCCAGCAGCCAGACAGGCGGCGAAAAA. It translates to CASSQTGGEK. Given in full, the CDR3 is CASSQTGGEKLFF. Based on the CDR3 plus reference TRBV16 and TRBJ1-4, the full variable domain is GEEVAQTPKHLVRGEGQKAKLYCAPIKGHSYVFWYQQVLKNEFKFLISFQNENVFDETGMPKERFSAKCLPNSPCSLEIQATKLEDSAVYFCASSQTGGEKLFFGSGTQLSVL.

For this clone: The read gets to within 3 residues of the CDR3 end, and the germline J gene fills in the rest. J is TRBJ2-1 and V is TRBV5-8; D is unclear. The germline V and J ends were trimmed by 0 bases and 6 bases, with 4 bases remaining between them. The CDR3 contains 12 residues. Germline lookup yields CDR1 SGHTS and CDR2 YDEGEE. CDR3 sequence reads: CASSLATNEQFF. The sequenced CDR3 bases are TGTGCCAGCAGCTTGGCTACCAATGAG. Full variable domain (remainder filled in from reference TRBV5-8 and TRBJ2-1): EAGVTQSPTHLIKTRGQQATLRCSPISGHTSVYWYQQALGLGLQFLLWYDEGEERNRGNFPPRFSGRQFPNYSSELNVNALELEDSALYLCASSLATNEQFFGPGTRLTVL.

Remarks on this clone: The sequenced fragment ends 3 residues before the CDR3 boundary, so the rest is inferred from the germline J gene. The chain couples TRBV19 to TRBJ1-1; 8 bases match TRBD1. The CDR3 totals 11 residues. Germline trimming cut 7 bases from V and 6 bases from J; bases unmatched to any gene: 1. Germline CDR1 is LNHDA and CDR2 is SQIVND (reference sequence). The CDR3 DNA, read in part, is TGTGCCAGTATACAGGGGGCTGAA. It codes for CASIQGAE. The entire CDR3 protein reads CASIQGAEAFF.

The CDR3 sequence is CASTESGQGPEAFF. The CDR3 bases that were read are TGTGCCAGCACTGAGTCGGGACAGGGACCTGAA. V and J are TRBV11-2 and TRBJ1-1; TRBD1 matches 9 bases. The DNA ends 3 residues before the CDR3 does, and the rest of the CDR3 is filled in from the germline J gene. Unmatched junction bases numbered 9, after V lost 7 bases and J lost 6 bases. The CDR3 is made up of 14 amino acids. CDR1 SGHAT and CDR2 FQNNGV come from the germline V gene.

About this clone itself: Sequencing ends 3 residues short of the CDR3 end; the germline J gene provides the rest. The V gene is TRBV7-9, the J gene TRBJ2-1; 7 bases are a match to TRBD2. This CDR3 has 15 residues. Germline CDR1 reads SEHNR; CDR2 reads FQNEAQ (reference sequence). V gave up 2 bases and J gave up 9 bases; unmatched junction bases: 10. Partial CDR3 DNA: TGTGCCAGCAGCTTACCGAGACTAGCTCTAGGTGAG. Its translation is CASSLPRLALGE. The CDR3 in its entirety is CASSLPRLALGEQFF.